The 9 T cell receptor beta chains below all came from one sample that was sequenced in a study of blood T cell repertoires in COVID-19. Repertoires were generated with immunoSEQ multiplex PCR, while TCRdb's copy carries only in-frame clones and drops some. The table lists 150,000 to 200,000 clones, around nine tenths of them singletons. Sample: peripheral blood. These receptors were taken from a man in his 60s with COVID-19, enrolled during active disease.

J is TRBJ2-7 and V is TRBV18, with D possibly TRBD1 on 5 matching bases. Germline lookup yields CDR1 KGHSH and CDR2 LQKENI. V lost 2 bases and J 4 bases, leaving 12 bases between the germline ends. The CDR3 has 14 amino acids. The CDR3 loop is CASSPSQGDYEQYF. The DNA of the CDR3 is TGTGCCAGCTCACCAAGTCAGGGCGATTACGAGCAGTACTTC.

The V call is TRBV24-1, the J call TRBJ2-5; D unresolved. This CDR3 region has 13 residues. The V gene's germline CDR1 is KGHDR and CDR2 SFDVKD. Trimming stripped 5 bases from V and 3 bases from J, with 9 bases between. In nucleotides, the CDR3 is TGTGCCACCAGTGGGCAAAACAAAGAGACCCAGTACTTC. Translated, it gives CATSGQNKETQYF.

The J gene is TRBJ1-5, the V gene TRBV29-1; a possible D gene is TRBD1 (6 bases). The V gene's germline CDR1 is SQVTM and CDR2 ANQGSEA. V gave up 6 bases and J gave up 7 bases, with 10 bases separating them. The CDR3 is made up of 11 amino acids. The CDR3 protein is CSVQGPQPQHF. The CDR3 DNA follows: TGCAGCGTGCAGGGGCCGCAGCCCCAGCATTTT.

This rearrangement joins TRBV18 to TRBJ1-3; D unclear. Per germline, CDR1 KGHSH and CDR2 LQKENI. V was shortened by 3 bases and J by 7 bases, with 16 bases between the two germline ends. The CDR3 runs 15 residues. CDR3 protein: CASSPPLNRLNTIYF. DNA for the CDR3: TGTGCCAGCTCACCTCCTCTCAATAGATTGAACACCATATATTTT. Supplemented by reference TRBV18 and TRBJ1-3, the full variable domain reads NAGVMQNPRHLVRRRGQEARLRCSPMKGHSHVYWYRQLPEEGLKFMVYLQKENIIDESGMPKERFSAEFPKEGPSILRIQQVVRGDSAAYFCASSPPLNRLNTIYFGEGSWLTVV.

This clone was found a few times. This chain joins TRBV18 and TRBJ1-1, with D possibly being TRBD1 (5 bases). The CDR3 spans 16 residues. Germline V gives CDR1 KGHSH, CDR2 LQKENI. V was shortened by 5 bases and J by 2 bases, with 18 bases between the two germline ends. CDR3 protein: CASSALSGGINTEAFF. The CDR3 DNA follows: TGTGCCAGCTCAGCACTATCCGGGGGGATTAACACTGAAGCTTTCTTT.

This sequence joins TRBV29-1 and TRBJ2-4; 8 bases are a match to TRBD1. CDR1 is SQVTM and CDR2 is ANQGSEA in the germline V gene. The V and J ends lost 7 bases and 7 bases, in that order; junction bases with no gene match: 9. This CDR3 contains 13 residues. The CDR3 nucleotides read TGCAGCGCTCTACTGACAGGGGCGAACATTCAGTACTTC. It codes for CSALLTGANIQYF.

This chain uses TRBV18 with TRBJ1-3; the D gene is possibly TRBD1 (5 bases). This CDR3 contains 17 residues. Germline CDR1 is KGHSH and CDR2 is LQKENI. Deletions cut 3 bases from V and 2 bases from J, with 17 bases between. DNA for the CDR3: TGTGCCAGCTCACCCTCGCAGACTCAGGGCACTGGAAACACCATATATTTT. This sequence encodes CASSPSQTQGTGNTIYF. Looking up the rest from reference TRBV18 and TRBJ1-3 gives the full variable domain: NAGVMQNPRHLVRRRGQEARLRCSPMKGHSHVYWYRQLPEEGLKFMVYLQKENIIDESGMPKERFSAEFPKEGPSILRIQQVVRGDSAAYFCASSPSQTQGTGNTIYFGEGSWLTVV.

This chain connects TRBV7-9 to TRBJ2-6; 9 bases are shared with TRBD1. This CDR3 comprises 19 residues. The V gene's germline CDR1 is SEHNR and CDR2 FQNEAQ (reference sequence). With V trimmed by 4 bases and J by 3 bases, 13 bases remained unmatched. The CDR3 nucleotides read TGTGCCAGCAGCTCAACGCCGGGACAGGGTATCATTGGGGCCAACGTCCTGACTTTC. Translated: CASSSTPGQGIIGANVLTF.

The rearrangement uses TRBV7-3 and TRBJ2-1; tentatively, D is TRBD2 (6 bases). The germline CDR1 and CDR2 sequences are SGHTA and FQGTGA. The CDR3 runs 15 residues. V was trimmed by 8 bases and J by 0 bases, leaving 14 bases between them. The CDR3, as DNA: TGTGCCAGCGCTGGCGGGGAGAGCTCCTACAATGAGCAGTTCTTC. Amino acids: CASAGGESSYNEQFF. Complete variable domain (other parts from reference TRBV7-3 and TRBJ2-1): GAGVSQTPSNKVTEKGKYVELRCDPISGHTALYWYRQSLGQGPEFLIYFQGTGAADDSGLPNDRFFAVRPEGSVSTLKIQRTERGDSAVYLCASAGGESSYNEQFFGPGTRLTVL.